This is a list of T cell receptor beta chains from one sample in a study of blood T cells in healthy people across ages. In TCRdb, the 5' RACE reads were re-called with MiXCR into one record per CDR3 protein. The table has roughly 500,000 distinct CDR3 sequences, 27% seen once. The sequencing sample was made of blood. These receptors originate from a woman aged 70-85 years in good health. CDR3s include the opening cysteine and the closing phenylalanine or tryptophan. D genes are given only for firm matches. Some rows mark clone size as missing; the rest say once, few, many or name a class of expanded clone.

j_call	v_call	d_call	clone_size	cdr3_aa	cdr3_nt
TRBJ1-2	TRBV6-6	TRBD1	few	CASSYGPGGDLNYGYTF	TGTGCCAGCAGTTACGGGCCAGGGGGCGATCTTAACTATGGCTACACCTTC
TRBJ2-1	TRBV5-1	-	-	CASSLLERHNEQFF	TGCGCCAGCAGCCTCCTGGAGCGCCACAATGAGCAGTTCTTC
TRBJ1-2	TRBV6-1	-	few	CASSEWGNEVYGYTF	TGTGCCAGCAGCGAATGGGGGAATGAGGTCTATGGCTACACCTTC
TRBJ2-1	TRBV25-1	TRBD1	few	CASSDTGDRREQFF	TGTGCCAGCAGTGACACAGGGGACCGGCGTGAGCAGTTCTTC
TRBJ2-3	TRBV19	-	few	CASSNKGSTDTQYF	TGTGCCAGTAGTAACAAGGGAAGCACAGATACGCAGTATTTT
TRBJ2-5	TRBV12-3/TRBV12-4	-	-	CANSSTGQTQYF	TGTGCCAACAGTTCGACGGGGCAGACCCAGTACTTC
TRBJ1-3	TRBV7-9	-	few	CASSPSDRNGNTIYF	TGTGCCAGCAGCCCTTCCGACAGGAATGGAAACACCATATATTTT
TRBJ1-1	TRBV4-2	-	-	CASSQEPVNTEAFF	TGTGCCAGCAGCCAAGAGCCGGTGAACACTGAAGCTTTCTTT
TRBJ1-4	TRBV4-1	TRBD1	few	CASSPFDRVEKLFF	TGCGCCAGCAGCCCTTTCGACAGGGTGGAAAAACTGTTTTTT
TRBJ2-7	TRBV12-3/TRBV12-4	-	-	CASRRDSPEQYF	TGTGCCAGCAGGCGGGACAGCCCCGAGCAGTACTTC
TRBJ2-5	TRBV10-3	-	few	CAISEKAASSETQYF	TGTGCCATCAGTGAGAAGGCTGCTAGCTCCGAGACCCAGTACTTC
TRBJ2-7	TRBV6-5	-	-	CASSSELGREYF	TGTGCCAGCAGTTCCGAATTGGGTCGAGAGTACTTC
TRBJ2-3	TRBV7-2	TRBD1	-	CASTKGGTGGADTQYF	TGTGCCAGCACCAAAGGGGGGACAGGGGGCGCAGATACGCAGTATTTT
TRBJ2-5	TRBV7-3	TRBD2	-	CASSSLAADGEAQYF	TGTGCCAGCAGCTCTCTAGCGGCTGACGGGGAGGCCCAGTACTTC
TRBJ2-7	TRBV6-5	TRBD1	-	CASSVSADRGYEQYF	TGTGCCAGCAGTGTTTCAGCGGACAGGGGCTACGAGCAGTACTTC
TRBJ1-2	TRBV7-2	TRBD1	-	CASSLNRGRNYGYTF	TGTGCCAGCAGCTTAAACAGGGGCCGTAACTATGGCTACACCTTC
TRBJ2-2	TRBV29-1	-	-	CSVLFGTPNTGELFF	TGCAGCGTTTTGTTCGGGACACCGAACACCGGGGAGCTGTTTTTT